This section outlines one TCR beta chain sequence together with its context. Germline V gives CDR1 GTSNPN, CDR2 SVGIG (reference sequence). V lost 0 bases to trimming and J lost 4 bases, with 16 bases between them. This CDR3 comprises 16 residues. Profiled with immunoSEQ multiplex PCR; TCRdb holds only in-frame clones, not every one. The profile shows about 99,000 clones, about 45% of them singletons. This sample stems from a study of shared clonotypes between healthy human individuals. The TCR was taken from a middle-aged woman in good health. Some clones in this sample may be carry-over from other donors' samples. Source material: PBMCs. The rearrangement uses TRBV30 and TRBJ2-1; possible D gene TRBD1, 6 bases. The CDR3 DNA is TGTGCCTGGAGTGTACTGAGGGGGAGAGTGTACAATGAGCAGTTCTTC. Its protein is CAWSVLRGRVYNEQFF. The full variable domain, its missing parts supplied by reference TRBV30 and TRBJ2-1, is SQTIHQWPATLVQPVGSPLSLECTVEGTSNPNLYWYRQAAGRGLQLLFYSVGIGQISSEVPQNLSASRPQDRQFILSSKKLLLSDSGFYLCAWSVLRGRVYNEQFFGPGTRLTVL.